Sequencing of this T cell receptor (beta chain) was carried out in a study of neurological immune-mediated disorders. Study-wide points: Whereas HTLV-1-associated myelopathy showed the most TCR clonal expansion, multiple sclerosis showed the least, with levels below those of healthy controls. There were no CDR3 amino acid sequences shared by expanded clones across subjects, a result suggesting private repertoires in all groups.

Looked up from germline, CDR1 is SGHDT and CDR2 is YYEEEE. The CDR3 loop spans 14 amino acids. The V segment lost 3 bases and the J segment 2 bases; nucleotides outside the gene matches: 2. This clonotype came up many times. The antigen remains undetermined. TCRdb reprocessed the 5' RACE reads via MiXCR and lists one record per CDR3 protein. The sample includes about 41,000 distinct CDR3 sequences, approximately 14% seen only once; the top ten take approximately 3.5%. The sequenced sample consisted of CD4+ T cells from blood. The genes are TRBV5-6 and TRBJ2-7; TRBD1 aligns across 10 bases. This TCR came from a woman in her fifties or sixties with HTLV-1-associated myelopathy (HAM/TSP). The CDR3 spells CASSWGTGAYEQYF. DNA of the CDR3: TGTGCCAGCAGCTGGGGGACAGGGGCCTACGAGCAGTACTTC. Full variable domain (remainder filled in from reference TRBV5-6 and TRBJ2-7): DAGVTQSPTHLIKTRGQQVTLRCSPKSGHDTVSWYQQALGQGPQFIFQYYEEEERQRGNFPDRFSGHQFPNYSSELNVNALLLGDSALYLCASSWGTGAYEQYFGPGTRLTVT.